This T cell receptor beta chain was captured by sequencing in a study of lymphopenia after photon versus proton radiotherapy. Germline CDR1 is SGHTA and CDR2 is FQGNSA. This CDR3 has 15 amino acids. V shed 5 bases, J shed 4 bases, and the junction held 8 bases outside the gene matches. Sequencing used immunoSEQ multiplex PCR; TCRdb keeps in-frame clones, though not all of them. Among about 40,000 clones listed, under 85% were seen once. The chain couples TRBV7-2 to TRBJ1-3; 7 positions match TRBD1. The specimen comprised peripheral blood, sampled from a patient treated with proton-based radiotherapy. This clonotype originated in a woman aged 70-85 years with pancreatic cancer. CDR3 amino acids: CASSPSGTEGNTIYF. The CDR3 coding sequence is TGTGCCAGCAGCCCCTCGGGGACAGAGGGAAACACCATATATTTT.